The 2 T cell receptor beta chains reported below all come from one sample, sequenced in a study of CD8 T cells in ankylosing spondylitis. Antigen specificity for these receptors is unknown. Study outcomes and limitations: There was a TCR beta motif, made of several highly homologous variants, that appeared characteristic of ankylosing spondylitis blood.

In TCRdb, the 5' RACE reads were re-called with MiXCR into one record per CDR3 protein. The sample records about 750,000 distinct CDR3 sequences, under 20% being singletons. Sequences were obtained from blood, either unsorted or a sorted T cell fraction (not recorded which). The receptor set was obtained from a male donor with ankylosing spondylitis.

This clonotype was detected only a few times. The chain is built from TRBV5-1 and TRBJ1-6; D is ambiguous. The germline V gene encodes CDR1 SGHRS and CDR2 YFSETQ. This CDR3 is built from 15 residues. Trimming removed 1 base from V and 9 bases from J, with 14 bases in between. CDR3 sequence (DNA): TGCGCCAGCAGCTTGACGGCCGCCGGCGGTTCACCCCTCCACTTT. It specifies CASSLTAAGGSPLHF.

The chain combines TRBV6-5 with TRBJ1-1; D is unresolved. CDR1 and CDR2 (germline): MNHEY, SVGAGI. The CDR3 is 13 amino acids. The ends were cut back, 2 bases at V and 1 base at J, with 5 bases in the middle. DNA for the CDR3: TGTGCCAGCAGTTACAGGTGGAACACTGAAGCTTTCTTT. It codes for CASSYRWNTEAFF.